The 4 T cell receptor beta chains given below trace back to one sample, sequenced in a study of T cells in Graves' hyperthyroidism and ophthalmopathy (dated by TCRdb to about 2019). Libraries were built with multiplex PCR. Reads for this sample came from an Illumina HiSeq 2000. The TCR beta CDR3 regions were amplified from the RNA transcripts. A first-round RT-PCR of the TCR CDR3 used the HTBI primer set with the Qiagen OneStep RT-PCR kit. The raw public data were reprocessed by TCRdb itself: fastp quality trimming at Q25, MiXCR clonotype calling, in-frame beta chains only. For every CDR3 protein sequence, its rows merge into one entry that carries the most common genes and DNA. The sample contains approximately 370,000 distinct CDR3 sequences, about 15% of them found a single time. Around 35% of the sample goes to the ten largest clones. Sequencing input: blood. These receptors were obtained from a woman in her twenties or thirties with Graves' hyperthyroidism that later progressed to Graves' ophthalmopathy.

This clonotype was found a few times. The chain employs TRBV3-1 and TRBJ2-2; 10 bases map to TRBD2. The ends lost 4 bases at V and 0 bases at J; junction bases unmatched: 8. This CDR3 has 18 residues. Germline lookup yields CDR1 LGHDT and CDR2 YNNKEL (reference sequence). The CDR3 nucleotides read TGTGCCAGCAGCCCCGGGACTAGCGTTTTCGCGAACACCGGGGAGCTGTTTTTT. It specifies CASSPGTSVFANTGELFF.

This clonotype showed up many times. The V call is TRBV19, the J call TRBJ1-5; TRBD1 agrees at 7 bases. The CDR3 covers 16 residues. The germline CDR1 and CDR2 sequences are LNHDA and SQIVND (reference sequence). The junction had 19 bases not matched to a gene; V was cut back by 6 bases and J by 11 bases. This CDR3 is CASSPRGGQPGRTQHF. The CDR3 coding sequence is TGTGCCAGTAGCCCCCGCGGGGGACAGCCGGGGAGGACCCAGCATTTT.

The rearrangement joins TRBV18 to TRBJ1-1; D is undetermined. V lost 2 bases, J lost 5 bases, and 6 bases lay in between. Germline lookup yields CDR1 KGHSH and CDR2 LQKENI. The CDR3 length is 12 residues. The chain's CDR3 is CASSPGRTEAFF. Written as DNA, the CDR3 is TGTGCCAGCTCACCAGGTCGGACTGAAGCTTTCTTT.

Comment on this clonotype: This may be a read error: a much more frequent sequence differs by one nucleotide. The chain employs TRBV6-1 and TRBJ1-1; TRBD1 aligns across 9 bases. The CDR3 contains 16 residues. Germline assignment: CDR1 MNHNS and CDR2 SASEGT. DNA for the CDR3: TGTGCCAGCAGTGAAACCCGGACAGGGGTGAACACTGGAGCTTTCTTT. Encoded protein: CASSETRTGVNTGAFF.